These 26 T cell receptor beta chains share one sample of origin, sequenced in a study of Ad26.COV2.S vaccination and SARS-CoV-2 variants. TCRdb keeps only in-frame clones here, not all; method: immunoSEQ multiplex PCR. The table includes about 370,000 clones, approximately 86% detected once. The treatment here: around 19 received Ad26.COV2.S at low or high dose, single or two shots; five or six received placebo; per-sample allocation not given. Sample collection was performed on day 63 after the first vaccine or placebo injection. Sequenced material: peripheral blood, taken in a trial of Ad26.COV2.S vaccine versus placebo. Receptors originate from a person aged 18-60 years who received the Ad26.COV2.S COVID-19 vaccine or a placebo.

The chain combines TRBV30 with TRBJ2-7; 10 bases are shared with TRBD2. V trimming: 0 bases; J trimming: 6 bases; junction bases outside the gene matches: 8. The CDR3 consists of 15 residues. The germline V gene encodes CDR1 GTSNPN and CDR2 SVGIG (reference sequence). The CDR3: CAWSVKRGGGVEQYF. CDR3 nucleotide sequence: TGTGCCTGGAGTGTAAAGCGGGGGGGCGGTGTCGAGCAGTACTTC.

The chain employs TRBV5-4 and TRBJ2-3, with 7 bases fitting TRBD2. J lost 11 bases, V lost 4 bases, and 16 bases had no gene match. Germline CDR1 is SGHNT and CDR2 is YYREEE (reference sequence). The CDR3 spans 15 residues. The CDR3 reads CASSQWGGRVAGQYF. CDR3 nucleotide sequence: TGTGCCAGCAGCCAGTGGGGGGGAAGGGTTGCAGGGCAGTATTTT.

About this clone itself: Other nucleotide sequences in the sample specify the same CDR3. The chain has TRBV12-3 or TRBV12-4 and TRBJ2-7; TRBD2 agrees at 9 bases. Losses at the gene ends were 3 bases for V and 7 bases for J; bases not matched to a gene: 1. This CDR3 region has 12 residues. The CDR3 region has the DNA TGTGCCAGCAGTTTGGCGGGAGGGGAGCAGTACTTC. Its protein is CASSLAGGEQYF.

For the CDR3, the DNA is TGTGCCAGCAGCGTGGTTCCGGGCACAGATACGCAGTATTTT. It specifies CASSVVPGTDTQYF. V is TRBV9 and J is TRBJ2-3; D gene unclear. Germline values: CDR1 SGDLS, CDR2 YYNGEE. There are 14 residues in the CDR3. Trimming took off 2 bases at V and 1 base at J, with 8 bases between the two ends. Drawing the rest from reference TRBV9 and TRBJ2-3, the complete variable domain is DSGVTQTPKHLITATGQRVTLRCSPRSGDLSVYWYQQSLDQGLQFLIQYYNGEERAKGNILERFSAQQFPDLHSELNLSSLELGDSALYFCASSVVPGTDTQYFGPGTRLTVL.

V and J are TRBV11-1 and TRBJ2-3; 7 bases are a match to TRBD1. The germline gives CDR1 SGHAT, CDR2 FQDESV (reference sequence). The CDR3 covers 14 residues. V shed 6 bases and J 4 bases; nucleotides not matched to a gene: 7. The CDR3 spells CASSRDRVADTQYF. The CDR3, as DNA: TGTGCCAGCAGTCGAGACAGGGTTGCAGATACGCAGTATTTT.

The V and J genes are TRBV19 and TRBJ2-7; 9 positions agree with TRBD1. The CDR3 is made up of 13 amino acids. J lost 3 bases, V lost 9 bases, and 6 bases had no gene match. CDR1 is LNHDA, CDR2 SQIVND, per germline (reference sequence). DNA for the CDR3: TGTGCCAGCGATCCGGGACAGGGCTACGAGCAGTACTTC. Encoded protein: CASDPGQGYEQYF.

The CDR3 DNA sequence: TGTGCCAGCAGCCAACAGAACGAAGCTTTCTTT. Translating it yields CASSQQNEAFF. The chain carries TRBV3-1 (or the pseudogene TRBV3-2) and TRBJ1-1; D unresolved. CDR1 LGHDT and CDR2 YNNKEL come from the germline V gene (reference sequence). V shed 2 bases and J shed 8 bases, with 6 bases lying between them. The CDR3 sequence is 11 residues long.

The chain combines TRBV5-6 with TRBJ2-1; D ambiguous. V lost 2 bases and J lost 10, with 10 bases in between. From germline, CDR1 is SGHDT and CDR2 YYEEEE. This CDR3 is built from 12 residues. CDR3 DNA sequence: TGTGCCAGCAGCTTCACCGGTTGGGAGCAGTTCTTC. It translates to CASSFTGWEQFF.

The chain is built from TRBV19 and TRBJ1-5; D unresolved. Trimming removed 4 bases at V and 7 bases at J, with 14 bases between. The CDR3 is made up of 14 amino acids. The V gene's germline CDR1 is LNHDA and CDR2 SQIVND (reference sequence). CDR3 DNA: TGTGCCAGTAGTAACCGGGAATATTGGCAGCCCCAGCATTTT. It codes for CASSNREYWQPQHF.

The rearrangement uses TRBV29-1 and TRBJ1-2, with D unresolved. Trimming took off 1 base at V and 7 bases at J, with 10 bases between the two ends. Germline CDR1 SQVTM, CDR2 ANQGSEA. CDR3 length: 12 amino acids. CDR3 protein: CSVEGGRGGYTF. DNA for the CDR3: TGCAGCGTTGAAGGAGGGCGTGGTGGCTACACCTTC.

The chain employs TRBV19 and TRBJ1-3; no firm D call. CDR1 LNHDA and CDR2 SQIVND come from the germline V gene (reference sequence). CDR3 size: 15 residues. Trimming took 5 bases from V and 0 from J, leaving 11 bases between them. DNA of the CDR3: TGTGCCAGTAGTCCCGAGACGAGCTCTGGAAACACCATATATTTT. It is translated as CASSPETSSGNTIYF. Based on the CDR3 plus reference TRBV19 and TRBJ1-3, the full variable domain is DGGITQSPKYLFRKEGQNVTLSCEQNLNHDAMYWYRQDPGQGLRLIYYSQIVNDFQKGDIAEGYSVSREKKESFPLTVTSAQKNPTAFYLCASSPETSSGNTIYFGEGSWLTVV.

V is TRBV6-5 and J is TRBJ2-2; D remains unclear. The CDR3 extends over 14 amino acids. V lost 2 bases to trimming and J lost 2 bases, with 6 bases between them. Per the germline V gene, CDR1 is MNHEY and CDR2 is SVGAGI. The CDR3 spells CASSYGKNTGELFF. The DNA of the CDR3 is TGTGCCAGCAGTTACGGGAAAAACACCGGGGAGCTGTTTTTT.

The V gene is TRBV19, the J gene TRBJ2-3; no clear D gene. CDR1 LNHDA and CDR2 SQIVND come from the germline V gene (reference sequence). The V and J ends lost 2 bases and 4 bases respectively, with 10 bases between them. CDR3 length: 14 residues. The CDR3 spells CASSISQMADTQYF. As DNA, the CDR3 is TGTGCCAGTAGTATAAGCCAGATGGCAGATACGCAGTATTTT. The entire variable domain, with the rest obtained from reference TRBV19 and TRBJ2-3, is as follows: DGGITQSPKYLFRKEGQNVTLSCEQNLNHDAMYWYRQDPGQGLRLIYYSQIVNDFQKGDIAEGYSVSREKKESFPLTVTSAQKNPTAFYLCASSISQMADTQYFGPGTRLTVL.

This chain connects TRBV18 to TRBJ2-2; the D gene is possibly TRBD2 (6 bases). Deletions cut 6 bases from V and 1 base from J, with 12 bases between. This CDR3 comprises 15 residues. From germline, CDR1 is KGHSH and CDR2 LQKENI. CDR3 sequence reads: CASSPGTLNTGELFF. DNA for the CDR3: TGTGCCAGCTCCCCTGGGACTTTGAACACCGGGGAGCTGTTTTTT.

The chain carries TRBV7-6 and TRBJ1-2; perhaps TRBD1 as D (6 bases). The CDR3 totals 14 residues. V dropped 5 bases and J dropped 4 bases, with 14 bases sitting between them. Germline CDR1 reads SGHVS; CDR2 reads FNYEAQ. CDR3: CASSQGGQGYGYTF. As DNA, the CDR3 is TGTGCCAGCAGCCAAGGGGGGCAGGGCTATGGCTACACCTTC. The full variable domain, its missing parts supplied by reference TRBV7-6 and TRBJ1-2, is GAGVSQSPRYKVTKRGQDVALRCDPISGHVSLYWYRQALGQGPEFLTYFNYEAQQDKSGLPNDRFSAERPEGSISTLTIQRTEQRDSAMYRCASSQGGQGYGYTFGSGTRLTVV.

The chain employs TRBV7-8 and TRBJ1-2, with no clear D. The CDR3 is 15 residues long. V was pared by 6 bases and J by 0 bases, with 14 bases between. CDR1 and CDR2 (germline): SGHVS, FQNEAQ. CDR3 loop: CASSSLGLANYGYTF. CDR3 nucleotides: TGTGCCAGCAGTTCTCTGGGTCTCGCTAACTATGGCTACACCTTC.

J is TRBJ2-5 and V is TRBV10-1; D is unclear. CDR3 length equals 14 residues. Germline CDR1 and CDR2: WNHNN and SYGVQD (reference sequence). The V and J ends lost 3 bases and 3 bases respectively, with 11 bases between them. CDR3 sequence reads: CASSDPVREETQYF. CDR3 coding DNA: TGCGCCAGCAGTGATCCGGTCCGGGAAGAGACCCAGTACTTC.

The chain combines TRBV19 with TRBJ1-2, with a weak D call TRBD1 (6 bases). Germline V gene sequence: CDR1 LNHDA, CDR2 SQIVND (reference sequence). Trimming cost V 3 bases and J 4 bases, with 18 bases left between them. The CDR3 sequence is 16 residues long. The CDR3 region has the DNA TGTGCCAGTAGTATTGGACAGCCGCTAACTTCCTATGGCTACACCTTC. It yields the protein CASSIGQPLTSYGYTF.

V usage is TRBV7-9 and J usage is TRBJ2-2, with 12 bases matching TRBD1. This CDR3 is 16 amino acids long. Germline CDR1 and CDR2: SEHNR and FQNEAQ (reference sequence). J was trimmed by 7 bases and V by 4 bases; bases with no gene match: 7. The CDR3 spells CASSSGTGGRVGELFF. CDR3 in DNA: TGTGCCAGCAGCTCCGGGACAGGGGGCCGGGTCGGGGAGCTGTTTTTT.

This chain joins TRBV2 and TRBJ1-6, with D possibly matching TRBD1 (6 bases). Germline loops: CDR1 SNHLY, CDR2 FYNNEI. This CDR3 is built from 14 residues. V lost 2 bases and J lost 7, with 9 bases in between. The CDR3 bases are TGTGCCAGCAGTGAAAGTCAGGGGAATTCACCCCTCCACTTT. The encoded protein is CASSESQGNSPLHF.

This chain connects TRBV29-1 to TRBJ1-2; the D is unclear. There are 15 residues in the CDR3. Germline V gene lookup returns CDR1 SQVTM and CDR2 ANQGSEA. Trimming pared 1 base from V and 0 bases from J, leaving 12 bases between. CDR3 nucleotide sequence: TGCAGCGTTGAAGGGGTCAATGGAGCTAACTATGGCTACACCTTC. It codes for CSVEGVNGANYGYTF.

The chain is built from TRBV27 and TRBJ2-3, with 8 bases fitting TRBD2. The V gene end was trimmed by 2 bases and the J gene end by 2 bases; junction bases not matched to a gene: 3. Germline CDR1 and CDR2: MNHEY and SMNVEV (reference sequence). There are 15 residues in the CDR3. The CDR3 DNA follows: TGTGCCAGCAGTTTAGGAGCGGGGGACACAGATACGCAGTATTTT. Its protein product is CASSLGAGDTDTQYF.

The rearrangement uses TRBV6-5 and TRBJ2-5, with TRBD2 matching over 11 bases. Germline V gene data show CDR1 as MNHEY and CDR2 as SVGAGI. J lost 5 bases, V lost 4 bases, and 6 bases had no gene match. CDR3 length: 15 amino acids. The DNA for the CDR3 is TGTGCCAGCAGTTCAATACTAGCGGGGGATGAGACCCAGTACTTC. This gives the protein CASSSILAGDETQYF.

There are a few counts of this clone. This chain joins TRBV19 and TRBJ2-7; weak D call: TRBD1 (6 bases). Germline loops: CDR1 LNHDA, CDR2 SQIVND (reference sequence). V lost 9 bases, J lost 4 bases, and 16 bases lay in between. There are 13 residues in the CDR3. CDR3 nucleotide sequence: TGTGCCAGCGCGCAGGGGTTCAGATACGAGCAGTACTTC. Encoded protein: CASAQGFRYEQYF.

The chain joins TRBV5-4 to TRBJ2-1; 10 positions agree with TRBD2. Germline CDR1 reads SGHNT; CDR2 reads YYREEE (reference sequence). With 2 bases clipped from V and 6 bases from J, the junction kept 5 bases outside the gene matches. This CDR3 spans 15 amino acids. CDR3 sequence (DNA): TGTGCCAGCAGCTTCCCTAGCGGGGGACTCAATGAGCAGTTCTTC. Its translation is CASSFPSGGLNEQFF.

The rearrangement joins TRBV19 to TRBJ1-2, with unresolved D. Between the trimmed V and J ends, which lost 0 bases and 6 bases, there was a span of 17 bases. This CDR3 spans 16 amino acids. Germline V gene lookup returns CDR1 LNHDA and CDR2 SQIVND (reference sequence). This CDR3 reads CASSIDWEGRNDGYTF. The CDR3 nucleotides are TGTGCCAGTAGTATAGATTGGGAGGGTAGAAACGATGGCTACACCTTC.